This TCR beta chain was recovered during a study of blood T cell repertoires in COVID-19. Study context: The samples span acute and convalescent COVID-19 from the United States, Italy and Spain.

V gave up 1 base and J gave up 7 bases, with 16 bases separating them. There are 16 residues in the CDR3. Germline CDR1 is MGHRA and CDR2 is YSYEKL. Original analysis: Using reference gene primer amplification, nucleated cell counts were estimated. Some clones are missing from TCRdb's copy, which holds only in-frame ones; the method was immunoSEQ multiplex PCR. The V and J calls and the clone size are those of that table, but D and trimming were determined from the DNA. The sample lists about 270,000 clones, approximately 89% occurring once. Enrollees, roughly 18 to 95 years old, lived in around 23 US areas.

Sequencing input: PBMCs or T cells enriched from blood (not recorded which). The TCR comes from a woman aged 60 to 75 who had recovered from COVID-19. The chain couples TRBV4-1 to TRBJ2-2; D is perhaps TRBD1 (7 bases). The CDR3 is CASSQGDTGEVGELFF. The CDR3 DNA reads TGCGCCAGCAGCCAAGGAGACACAGGGGAGGTCGGGGAGCTGTTTTTT.